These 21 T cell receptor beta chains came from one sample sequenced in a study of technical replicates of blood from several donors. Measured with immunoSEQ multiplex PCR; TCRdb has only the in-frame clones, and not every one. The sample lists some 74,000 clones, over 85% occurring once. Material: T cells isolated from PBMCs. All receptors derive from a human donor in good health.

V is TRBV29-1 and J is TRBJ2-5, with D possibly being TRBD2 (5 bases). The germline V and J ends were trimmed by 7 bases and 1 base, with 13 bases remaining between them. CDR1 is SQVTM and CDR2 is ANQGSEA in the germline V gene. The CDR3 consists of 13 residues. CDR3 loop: CSASLQVQETQYF. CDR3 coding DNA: TGCAGCGCTAGCCTGCAGGTCCAAGAGACCCAGTACTTC.

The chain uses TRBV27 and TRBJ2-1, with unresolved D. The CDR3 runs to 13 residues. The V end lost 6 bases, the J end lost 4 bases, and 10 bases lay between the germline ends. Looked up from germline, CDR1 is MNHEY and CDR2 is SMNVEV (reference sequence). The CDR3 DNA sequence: TGTGCCAGCAGGTCCTCCGAGTACAATGAGCAGTTCTTC. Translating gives CASRSSEYNEQFF.

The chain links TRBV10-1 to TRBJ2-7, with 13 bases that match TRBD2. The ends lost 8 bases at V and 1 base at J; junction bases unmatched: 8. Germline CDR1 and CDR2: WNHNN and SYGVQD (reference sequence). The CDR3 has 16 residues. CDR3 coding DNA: TGCGCCAGCTCTTCTAAGACTAGCGGGAGGTCCTACGAGCAGTACTTC. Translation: CASSSKTSGRSYEQYF.

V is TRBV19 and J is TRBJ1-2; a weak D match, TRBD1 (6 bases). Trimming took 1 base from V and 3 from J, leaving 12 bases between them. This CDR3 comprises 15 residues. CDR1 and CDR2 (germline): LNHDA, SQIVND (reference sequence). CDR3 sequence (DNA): TGTGCCAGTAGTATAGGTAGGGACATCGACTATGGCTACACCTTC. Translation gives CASSIGRDIDYGYTF.

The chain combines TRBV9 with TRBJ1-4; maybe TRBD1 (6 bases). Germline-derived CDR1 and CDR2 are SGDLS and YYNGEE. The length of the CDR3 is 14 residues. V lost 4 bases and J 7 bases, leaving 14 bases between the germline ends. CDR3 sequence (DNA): TGTGCCAGCAGCACAGGGACCCCGAGTGAAAAACTGTTTTTT. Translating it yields CASSTGTPSEKLFF.

The CDR3 loop reads CASSDLASLYEQYF. In DNA, the CDR3 is TGTGCCAGCAGCGATTTAGCGTCCCTCTACGAGCAGTACTTC. This rearrangement joins TRBV11-1 to TRBJ2-7; D perhaps matches TRBD2 (5 bases). The CDR3 runs 14 residues. V was pared by 5 bases and J by 3 bases, with 14 bases between. Germline V lookup: CDR1 SGHAT, CDR2 FQDESV (reference sequence).

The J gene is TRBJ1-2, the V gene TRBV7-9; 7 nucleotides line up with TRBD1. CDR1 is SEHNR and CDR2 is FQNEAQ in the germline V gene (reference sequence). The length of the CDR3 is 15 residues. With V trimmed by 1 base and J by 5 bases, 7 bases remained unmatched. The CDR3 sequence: CASSLGGGEVYGYTF. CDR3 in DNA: TGTGCCAGCAGCTTAGGAGGGGGCGAAGTGTATGGCTACACCTTC.

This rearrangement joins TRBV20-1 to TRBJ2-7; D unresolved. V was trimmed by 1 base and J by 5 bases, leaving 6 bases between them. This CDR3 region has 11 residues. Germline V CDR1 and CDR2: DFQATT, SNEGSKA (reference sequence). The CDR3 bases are TGCAGTGCTAGAGGCGAGAACGAGCAGTACTTC. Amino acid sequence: CSARGENEQYF.

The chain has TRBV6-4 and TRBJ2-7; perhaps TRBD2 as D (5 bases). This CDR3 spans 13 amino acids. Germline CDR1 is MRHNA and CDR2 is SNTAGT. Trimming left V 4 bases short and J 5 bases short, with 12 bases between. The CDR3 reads CASSGRPGDEQYF. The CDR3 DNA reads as TGTGCCAGCAGTGGAAGGCCCGGGGACGAGCAGTACTTC.

The CDR3 here is CASSSRTSGSYNEQFF. CDR3 coding DNA: TGTGCCAGCAGCTCCAGGACTAGCGGTTCTTACAATGAGCAGTTCTTC. V and J are TRBV7-3 and TRBJ2-1, with TRBD2 matching over 10 bases. J was trimmed by 4 bases and V by 4 bases; bases with no gene match: 7. The CDR3 totals 16 residues. Germline-derived CDR1 and CDR2 are SGHTA and FQGTGA.

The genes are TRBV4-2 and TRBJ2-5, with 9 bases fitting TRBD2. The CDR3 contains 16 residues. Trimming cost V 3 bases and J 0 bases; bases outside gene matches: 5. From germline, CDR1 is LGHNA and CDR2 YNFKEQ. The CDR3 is CASSHLLAGYQETQYF. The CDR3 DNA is TGTGCCAGCAGCCACCTCCTAGCGGGGTACCAAGAGACCCAGTACTTC.

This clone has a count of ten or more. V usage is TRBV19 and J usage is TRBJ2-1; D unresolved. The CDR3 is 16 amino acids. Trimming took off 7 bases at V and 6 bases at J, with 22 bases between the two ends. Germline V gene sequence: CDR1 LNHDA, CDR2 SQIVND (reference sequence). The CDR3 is CASTPLYAFVFNEQFF. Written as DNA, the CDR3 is TGTGCCAGTACTCCCCTTTATGCGTTTGTGTTCAATGAGCAGTTCTTC. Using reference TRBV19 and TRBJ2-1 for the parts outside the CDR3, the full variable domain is DGGITQSPKYLFRKEGQNVTLSCEQNLNHDAMYWYRQDPGQGLRLIYYSQIVNDFQKGDIAEGYSVSREKKESFPLTVTSAQKNPTAFYLCASTPLYAFVFNEQFFGPGTRLTVL.

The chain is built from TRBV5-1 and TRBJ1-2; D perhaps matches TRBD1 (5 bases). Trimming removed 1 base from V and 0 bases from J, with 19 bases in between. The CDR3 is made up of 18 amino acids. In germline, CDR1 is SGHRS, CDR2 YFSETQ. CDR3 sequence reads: CASSLYLGQGAANYGYTF. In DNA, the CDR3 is TGCGCCAGCAGCTTGTACCTAGGGCAGGGCGCAGCTAACTATGGCTACACCTTC.

In DNA, the CDR3 is TGTGCCAGCAGCCTAGTCGTGTACACCGGGGAGCTGTTTTTT. This translates into CASSLVVYTGELFF. The chain has TRBV6-6 and TRBJ2-2; D is uncertain. CDR1 is MNHNY, CDR2 SVGAGI, per germline (reference sequence). V was clipped by 6 bases and J by 3 bases, with 11 bases between them. The CDR3 runs to 14 residues.

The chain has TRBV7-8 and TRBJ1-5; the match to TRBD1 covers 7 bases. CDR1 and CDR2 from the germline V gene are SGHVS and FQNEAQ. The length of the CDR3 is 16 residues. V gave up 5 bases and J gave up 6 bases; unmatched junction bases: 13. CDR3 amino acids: CASSEPTGPDRQPQHF. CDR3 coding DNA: TGTGCCAGCAGCGAACCGACAGGGCCCGATCGTCAGCCCCAGCATTTT.

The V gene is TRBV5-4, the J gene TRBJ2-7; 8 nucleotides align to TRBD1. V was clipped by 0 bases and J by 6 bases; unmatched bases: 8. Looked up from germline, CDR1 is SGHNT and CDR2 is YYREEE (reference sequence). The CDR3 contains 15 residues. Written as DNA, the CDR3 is TGTGCCAGCAGCTTGGAAACAGGGGGGCTAGGCGAGCAGTACTTC. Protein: CASSLETGGLGEQYF.

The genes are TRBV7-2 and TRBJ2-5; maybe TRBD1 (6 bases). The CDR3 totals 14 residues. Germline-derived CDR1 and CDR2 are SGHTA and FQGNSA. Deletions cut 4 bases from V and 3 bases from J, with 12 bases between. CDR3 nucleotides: TGTGCCAGCAGCTCAACCTCAGGGGAAGAGACCCAGTACTTC. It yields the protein CASSSTSGEETQYF.

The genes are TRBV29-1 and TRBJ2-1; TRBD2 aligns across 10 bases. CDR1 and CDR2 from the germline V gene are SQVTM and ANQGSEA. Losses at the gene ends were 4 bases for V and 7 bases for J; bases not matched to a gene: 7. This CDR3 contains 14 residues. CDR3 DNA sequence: TGCAGCGTTGGGCTAGCGGGAGCTTTAAATGAGCAGTTCTTC. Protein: CSVGLAGALNEQFF.

The chain's CDR3 is CASSSIAGVADTQYF. The CDR3 DNA is TGTGCCAGCAGTTCGATAGCGGGAGTCGCAGATACGCAGTATTTT. The V gene is TRBV28, the J gene TRBJ2-3, with TRBD2 matching over 9 bases. The germline gives CDR1 MDHEN, CDR2 SYDVKM. V shed 4 bases, J shed 4 bases, and the junction held 6 bases outside the gene matches. CDR3 length: 15 amino acids.

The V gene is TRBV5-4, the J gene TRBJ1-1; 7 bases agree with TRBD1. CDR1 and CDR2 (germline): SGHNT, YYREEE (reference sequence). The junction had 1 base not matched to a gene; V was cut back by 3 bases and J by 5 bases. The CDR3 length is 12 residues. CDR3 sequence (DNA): TGTGCCAGCAGCTACAGGGGTACTGAAGCTTTCTTT. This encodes CASSYRGTEAFF.

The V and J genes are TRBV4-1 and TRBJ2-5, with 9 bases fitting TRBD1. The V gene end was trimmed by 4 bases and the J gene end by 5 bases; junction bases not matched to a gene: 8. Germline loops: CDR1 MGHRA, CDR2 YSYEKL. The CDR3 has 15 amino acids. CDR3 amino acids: CASSPRDRDWETQYF. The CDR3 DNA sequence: TGCGCCAGCAGCCCCCGGGACAGGGATTGGGAGACCCAGTACTTC.